One sample yielded the 19 T cell receptor beta chains listed below, sequenced in a study of identifying expanded T cells in peripheral blood. The protocol was immunoSEQ multiplex PCR, while the TCRdb copy is restricted to in-frame clones and leaves out a portion. The top ten hold approximately 3.9% of the sample, which has 70,000 to 95,000 clones, about nine tenths seen once. The material sequenced was blood. The receptors were gathered from a person aged 18-70 years in good health.

This clone is a singleton in its sample. The CDR3 nucleotides read TGTGCCAGCAGCTCAACCTTTAGCGGGAGGGCCTACAATGAGCAGTTCTTC. Residues: CASSSTFSGRAYNEQFF. The gene calls are TRBV7-6 and TRBJ2-1; 11 nucleotides line up with TRBD2. The CDR3 extends over 17 amino acids. The V segment lost 4 bases and the J segment 2 bases; nucleotides outside the gene matches: 7. CDR1 and CDR2 from the germline V gene are SGHVS and FNYEAQ.

The chain carries TRBV19 and TRBJ2-6; no clear D. The CDR3 has 16 amino acids. Deletions cut 5 bases from V and 0 bases from J, with 11 bases between. Germline V gene data show CDR1 as LNHDA and CDR2 as SQIVND (reference sequence). The CDR3 DNA reads TGTGCCAGTAGTGAACAGTGGATCTCTGGGGCCAACGTCCTGACTTTC. Amino acid sequence: CASSEQWISGANVLTF. The whole variable domain, filled in from reference TRBV19 and TRBJ2-6, reads DGGITQSPKYLFRKEGQNVTLSCEQNLNHDAMYWYRQDPGQGLRLIYYSQIVNDFQKGDIAEGYSVSREKKESFPLTVTSAQKNPTAFYLCASSEQWISGANVLTFGAGSRLTVL.

This chain uses TRBV5-1 with TRBJ2-3, with TRBD2 matching over 8 bases. The germline V gene has CDR1 SGHRS and CDR2 YFSETQ. This CDR3 spans 17 amino acids. Trimming took 5 bases from V and 3 from J; bases not matched to a gene: 14. The CDR3 DNA sequence: TGCGCCAGCAGTCAAAGCGGGAGAGGATCGGTTACAGATACGCAGTATTTT. Its protein is CASSQSGRGSVTDTQYF.

The chain recombines TRBV6-1 with TRBJ1-3; possibly TRBD1 for D (6 bases). The CDR3 length is 15 residues. V was trimmed by 8 bases and J by 5 bases, leaving 19 bases between them. The germline V gene has CDR1 MNHNS and CDR2 SASEGT. CDR3 in amino acids: CASRTGPFGRNTIYF. The DNA of the CDR3 is TGTGCCAGCCGAACAGGGCCATTTGGGAGAAACACCATATATTTT.

J is TRBJ1-1 and V is TRBV7-9; TRBD1 agrees at 7 bases. Trimming removed 0 bases from V and 5 bases from J; junction bases left unmatched: 9. Germline V gives CDR1 SEHNR, CDR2 FQNEAQ (reference sequence). The CDR3 runs to 16 residues. The CDR3 reads CASSLAHQGVRTEAFF. CDR3 bases: TGTGCCAGCAGCTTAGCCCATCAGGGGGTGAGGACTGAAGCTTTCTTT.

This clone was seen only a few times. V is TRBV4-2 and J is TRBJ2-6; no reliable D call. The CDR3 spans 16 residues. V was pared by 0 bases and J by 0 bases, with 6 bases between. Germline V gene lookup returns CDR1 LGHNA and CDR2 YNFKEQ. The CDR3 protein is CASSQDLTSGANVLTF. CDR3 nucleotides: TGTGCCAGCAGCCAAGATTTAACCTCTGGGGCCAACGTCCTGACTTTC.

About this clone itself: The sample carries other DNA sequences with the same CDR3. The rearrangement joins TRBV27 to TRBJ2-7; D is possibly TRBD1 or TRBD2 (5 bases each). Trimming cost V 5 bases and J 0 bases, with 5 bases left between them. CDR1 and CDR2 (germline): MNHEY, SMNVEV (reference sequence). CDR3 length: 12 amino acids. For the CDR3, the DNA is TGTGCCAGCAGTGGGGGCTCCTACGAGCAGTACTTC. Translated: CASSGGSYEQYF.

CDR3 protein: CASSSTQGLGKLFF. The CDR3 nucleotides read TGCGCCAGCAGCTCTACTCAGGGGTTAGGAAAACTGTTTTTT. The V gene is TRBV5-1, the J gene TRBJ1-4; D is perhaps TRBD1 (6 bases). CDR3 size: 14 residues. The germline gives CDR1 SGHRS, CDR2 YFSETQ. The V end lost 3 bases, the J end lost 10 bases, and 16 bases lay between the germline ends.

V and J are TRBV7-2 and TRBJ2-7; the match to TRBD1 covers 9 bases. With V trimmed by 5 bases and J by 4 bases, 12 bases remained unmatched. Germline V gene lookup returns CDR1 SGHTA and CDR2 FQGNSA. The CDR3 is 16 residues long. This chain's CDR3 is CASSPPGDREIYEQYF. CDR3 DNA sequence: TGTGCCAGCAGCCCGCCGGGGGACAGGGAAATATACGAGCAGTACTTC.

The J gene is TRBJ2-1, the V gene TRBV2; D unclear. Looked up from germline, CDR1 is SNHLY and CDR2 is FYNNEI. V was cut by 0 bases and J by 9 bases, with 12 bases left in between. The CDR3 contains 14 residues. This chain's CDR3 is CASSEAQGWGEQFF. The CDR3 DNA reads TGTGCCAGCAGTGAAGCCCAAGGTTGGGGTGAGCAGTTCTTC.

The V call is TRBV15, the J call TRBJ2-5, with 10 nucleotides matching TRBD1. The CDR3 totals 16 residues. Germline CDR1 and CDR2: LNHNV and YYDKDF (reference sequence). Trimming took 0 bases from V and 5 from J; bases not matched to a gene: 6. DNA of the CDR3: TGTGCCACCAGCAGAGATCTTGGACAGGGGGGCGAGACCCAGTACTTC. Translated: CATSRDLGQGGETQYF.

The V gene is TRBV9, the J gene TRBJ2-7, with 9 nucleotides matching TRBD2. CDR1 and CDR2 (germline): SGDLS, YYNGEE. This CDR3 spans 15 amino acids. After removal of 0 bases from V and 1 base from J, the junction contained 2 bases not matched to a gene. In DNA form, the CDR3 reads TGTGCCAGCAGCGTAGCTGCGGGAGGGTCCTACGAGCAGTACTTC. Translating it yields CASSVAAGGSYEQYF.

V and J are TRBV28 and TRBJ2-7; D may be TRBD1 (7 bases). This CDR3 contains 15 residues. Trimming took off 4 bases at V and 4 bases at J, with 17 bases between the two ends. Looked up from germline, CDR1 is MDHEN and CDR2 is SYDVKM. In nucleotides, the CDR3 is TGTGCCAGCAGTTCCCAGGGGGGCTCCCATTACGAGCAGTACTTC. Its translation is CASSSQGGSHYEQYF.

This chain uses TRBV9 with TRBJ2-5; no definite D call. Germline V gene lookup returns CDR1 SGDLS and CDR2 YYNGEE. The V end was cut by 0 bases, the J end by 1 base, with 7 bases between. The CDR3 length is 14 residues. The CDR3 sequence: CASSVGVSQETQYF. The CDR3 DNA reads TGTGCCAGCAGCGTAGGCGTCAGCCAAGAGACCCAGTACTTC.

This clone has just a few counts. V and J are TRBV7-9 and TRBJ1-6, with D tentatively TRBD1 (5 bases). This CDR3 is 16 amino acids long. V was clipped by 1 base and J by 6 bases, with 13 bases between them. Germline-derived CDR1 and CDR2 are SEHNR and FQNEAQ (reference sequence). The CDR3 region is CASSLGAPGRNSPLHF. The CDR3 coding sequence is TGTGCCAGCAGCTTAGGTGCGCCAGGGCGTAATTCACCCCTCCACTTT.

The genes are TRBV18 and TRBJ2-5; no clear D gene. CDR1 and CDR2 from the germline V gene are KGHSH and LQKENI. The CDR3 is made up of 11 amino acids. V was cut by 5 bases and J by 5 bases, with 6 bases left in between. In DNA, the CDR3 is TGTGCCAGCTCAGGCAGGGAGACCCAGTACTTC. This encodes CASSGRETQYF.

The rearrangement links TRBV30 to TRBJ1-5, with D possibly being TRBD1 (5 bases). The germline gives CDR1 GTSNPN, CDR2 SVGIG (reference sequence). This CDR3 region has 15 residues. The V gene lost 5 bases and the J gene lost 0 bases, with 14 bases spanning the gap. The CDR3 DNA reads as TGTGCCTGGGAACGGGGAGGGGCTAGCAATCAGCCCCAGCATTTT. It is translated as CAWERGGASNQPQHF.

The J gene is TRBJ2-1, the V gene TRBV28; D not resolved. V lost 0 bases to trimming and J lost 4 bases, with 10 bases between them. The length of the CDR3 is 15 residues. The germline V gene encodes CDR1 MDHEN and CDR2 SYDVKM. CDR3 sequence reads: CASSLWATSYNEQFF. The CDR3 bases are TGTGCCAGCAGTTTATGGGCGACAAGTTACAATGAGCAGTTCTTC.

The chain couples TRBV19 to TRBJ2-2, with a weak D call TRBD2 (6 bases). Germline loops: CDR1 LNHDA, CDR2 SQIVND (reference sequence). V was shortened by 1 base and J by 1 base, with 10 bases between the two germline ends. The CDR3 totals 16 residues. The CDR3 coding sequence is TGTGCCAGTAGTATAGGAGGGACTCTGAACACCGGGGAGCTGTTTTTT. Translating gives CASSIGGTLNTGELFF.